This T cell receptor beta chain was captured by sequencing in a study of healthy donors' naive CD4 and CD8 T cells. Study-wide results and limits: Positive CDR3 charge linked to CD4+ cells, negative to CD8+ cells. A reported CD4+/CD8+ bias affected most V and J genes in naive cells.

Naive CD4+ cells were sorted as CD4+CD8-CD45RO-CD45RA+; naive CD8+ as CD8+CD4-CD45RA+CD27bright. Concerning this clonotype: No antigen is known for it.

The CDR3 totals 13 residues. With V trimmed by 3 bases and J by 4 bases, 3 bases remained unmatched. Germline lookup yields CDR1 SQVTM and CDR2 ANQGSEA. A linear amplification protocol produced the TCR libraries from approximately 460 ng of total RNA. One entry per CDR3 protein, called by TCRdb with MiXCR from the reads. Of around 180,000 distinct CDR3 sequences listed, about four fifths are singletons. The sequence came from a pool of human donors in good health; the sample pools cells from several healthy donors. This chain connects TRBV29-1 to TRBJ1-2; 9 bases align to TRBD1. Sequences were obtained from naive CD4+ and CD8+ T cells sorted from blood, pooled from several donors. DNA of the CDR3: TGCAGCGTTGACGGACAGGGGATCTATGGCTACACCTTC. This gives the protein CSVDGQGIYGYTF. The whole variable domain, filled in from reference TRBV29-1 and TRBJ1-2, reads SAVISQKPSRDICQRGTSLTIQCQVDSQVTMMFWYRQQPGQSLTLIATANQGSEATYESGFVIDKFPISRPNLTFSTLTVSNMSPEDSSIYLCSVDGQGIYGYTFGSGTRLTVV.